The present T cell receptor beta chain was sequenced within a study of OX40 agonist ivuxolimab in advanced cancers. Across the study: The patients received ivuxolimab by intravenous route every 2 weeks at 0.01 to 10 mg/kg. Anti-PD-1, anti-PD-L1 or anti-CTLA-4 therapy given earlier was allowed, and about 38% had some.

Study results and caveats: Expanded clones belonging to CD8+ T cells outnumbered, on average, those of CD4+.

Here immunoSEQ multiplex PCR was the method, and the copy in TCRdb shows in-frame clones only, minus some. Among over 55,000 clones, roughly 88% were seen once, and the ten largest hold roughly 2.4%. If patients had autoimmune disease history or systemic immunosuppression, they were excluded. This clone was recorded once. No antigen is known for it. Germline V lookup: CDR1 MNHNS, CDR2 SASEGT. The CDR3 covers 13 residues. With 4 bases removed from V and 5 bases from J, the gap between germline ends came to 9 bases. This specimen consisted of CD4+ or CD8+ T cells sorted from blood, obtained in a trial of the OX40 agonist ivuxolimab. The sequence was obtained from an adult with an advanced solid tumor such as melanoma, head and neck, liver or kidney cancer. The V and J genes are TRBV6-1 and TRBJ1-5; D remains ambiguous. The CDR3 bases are TGTGCCAGCAGTGTGACTCTCGATCAGCCCCAGCATTTT. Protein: CASSVTLDQPQHF.